A single sample is the source of the 20 T cell receptor beta chains below, sequenced in a study of CD8 T cells in Susac syndrome. Random hexamers were used to reverse transcribe an amount of roughly 0.5 to 1 ug RNA. TCRdb processed the immunoSEQ multiplex PCR reads anew with MiXCR; each CDR3 protein has one entry. This sample carries 130,000 or so distinct CDR3 sequences, approximately 89% of them seen once, and the ten largest clones take 0.24%. The sequenced sample consisted of CD8+ T cells from PBMCs. The receptors here all came from a human donor with multiple sclerosis.

CDR3 coding DNA: TGTGCCAGCAGCTCGTTAGACGGCGGCAATGAGCAGTTCTTC. It translates to CASSSLDGGNEQFF. This chain links TRBV3-1 with TRBJ2-1; no definite D call. Deletions cut 5 bases from V and 6 bases from J, with 14 bases between. The CDR3 extends over 14 amino acids. Per germline, CDR1 LGHDT and CDR2 YNNKEL (reference sequence).

This clonotype was seen only a few times. This chain uses TRBV6-1 with TRBJ2-7; a weak D match, TRBD2 (6 bases). Per germline, CDR1 MNHNS and CDR2 SASEGT. Deletions cut 6 bases from V and 2 bases from J, with 14 bases between. The CDR3 length is 14 residues. The CDR3 DNA reads as TGTGCCAGCAGACCTTACGGGGGAGCCTACGAGCAGTACTTC. Protein product: CASRPYGGAYEQYF.

The rearrangement joins TRBV6-2 or TRBV6-3 to TRBJ2-7; 7 bases are a match to TRBD1. Germline-derived CDR1 and CDR2 are MNHEY and SVGEGT. Trimming cost V 5 bases and J 4 bases; bases outside gene matches: 8. The CDR3 is 14 amino acids. CDR3 DNA sequence: TGTGCCAGCAGTATCGGGACAGCCTTTTACGAGCAGTACTTC. It is translated as CASSIGTAFYEQYF.

The chain uses TRBV4-1 and TRBJ2-7, with 7 bases matching TRBD1. Germline V gene lookup returns CDR1 MGHRA and CDR2 YSYEKL. The CDR3 contains 16 residues. The ends lost 4 bases at V and 1 base at J; junction bases unmatched: 10. CDR3 DNA: TGCGCCAGCAGCCGCCCCGGGACAGCGAAATCCTACGAGCAGTACTTC. Translated: CASSRPGTAKSYEQYF.

This clonotype was counted between two and nine times. The rearrangement uses TRBV11-2 and TRBJ2-7; 8 nucleotides agree with TRBD1. Trimming cost V 1 base and J 4 bases; bases outside gene matches: 3. This CDR3 is 14 amino acids long. Germline V lookup: CDR1 SGHAT, CDR2 FQNNGV. The CDR3 DNA reads TGTGCCAGCAGCTTAGGGACAGGGAGGTACGAGCAGTACTTC. It is translated as CASSLGTGRYEQYF.

V gene TRBV24-1 combines with J gene TRBJ2-2; D gene unclear. Trimming removed 4 bases from V and 1 base from J, with 12 bases in between. The CDR3 runs to 16 residues. The germline gives CDR1 KGHDR, CDR2 SFDVKD. CDR3 sequence (DNA): TGTGCCACCAGTGAGTGGGCAGGCGGGAACACCGGGGAGCTGTTTTTT. It specifies CATSEWAGGNTGELFF.

This chain links TRBV4-1 with TRBJ1-1, with 9 bases identical to TRBD1. Per germline, CDR1 MGHRA and CDR2 YSYEKL. Trimming took 3 bases from V and 1 from J; bases not matched to a gene: 9. The CDR3 loop spans 17 amino acids. Here the CDR3 DNA reads TGCGCCAGCAGCCATCCCGGACAGGGGCTTTGGAACACTGAAGCTTTCTTT. Translated, it gives CASSHPGQGLWNTEAFF.

V usage is TRBV4-3 and J usage is TRBJ2-1, with D possibly called TRBD1 or TRBD2 (5 bases each). V lost 1 base and J 7 bases, leaving 11 bases between the germline ends. The CDR3 spans 14 residues. Germline values: CDR1 LGHNA, CDR2 YSLEER. Here the CDR3 DNA reads TGCGCCAGCAGCCAAGTCGGGGCGGCTAATGAGCAGTTCTTC. It yields the protein CASSQVGAANEQFF.

This chain connects TRBV30 to TRBJ2-1; 11 positions match TRBD2. Per the germline V gene, CDR1 is GTSNPN and CDR2 is SVGIG (reference sequence). The CDR3 length is 14 residues. The junction had 4 bases not matched to a gene; V was cut back by 5 bases and J by 4 bases. CDR3 nucleotide sequence: TGTGCCTGGGCCACTAGCGGGAGTTACAATGAGCAGTTCTTC. Translation gives CAWATSGSYNEQFF.

V and J are TRBV10-2 and TRBJ2-1; 7 positions agree with TRBD1. CDR3 length: 11 amino acids. CDR1 is WSHSY and CDR2 is SAAADI in the germline V gene. Unmatched junction bases numbered 4, after V lost 9 bases and J lost 8 bases. The CDR3 DNA is TGCGCCAGTTCGACAGGGTATGAGCAGTTCTTC. Protein: CASSTGYEQFF.

This clonotype appeared a single time. CDR3 coding DNA: TGTGCCACCAGTGATTTGGGAGCGGGAGCGGAGCAGTTCTTC. Translation: CATSDLGAGAEQFF. The V call is TRBV24-1, the J call TRBJ2-1, with 8 bases identical to TRBD2. The CDR3 loop spans 14 amino acids. Looked up from germline, CDR1 is KGHDR and CDR2 is SFDVKD. The trim removed 0 bases at V and 10 bases at J, leaving 4 bases unmatched.

The chain recombines TRBV6-5 with TRBJ2-5; the match to TRBD2 covers 7 bases. The junction had 6 bases not matched to a gene; V was cut back by 3 bases and J by 2 bases. Germline values: CDR1 MNHEY, CDR2 SVGAGI. The CDR3 has 15 residues. The CDR3, as DNA: TGTGCCAGCAGTTATTTCGGGACTACTCAAGAGACCCAGTACTTC. Protein product: CASSYFGTTQETQYF.

With respect to this clonotype: An end of the junction does not agree with germline; a read error may underlie this. The chain employs TRBV30 and TRBJ1-1, with D maybe TRBD1 (5 bases). CDR3 length: 11 amino acids. Germline V gives CDR1 GTSNPN, CDR2 SVGIG (reference sequence). CDR3 in amino acids: CAWTPGGRLLF. Here the CDR3 DNA reads TGTGCCTGGACCCCGGGGGGACGGCTATTGTTT. The whole variable domain, remainder taken from reference TRBV30 and TRBJ1-1, is SQTIHQWPATLVQPVGSPLSLECTVEGTSNPNLYWYRQAAGRGLQLLFYSVGIGQISSEVPQNLSASRPQDRQFILSSKKLLLSDSGFYLCAWTPGGRLLFGQGTRLTVV.

This clonotype turned up a few times. The CDR3 bases are TGTGCCAGTAGTTCCAGGGGTCTGTACACTGAAGCTTTCTTT. Translated: CASSSRGLYTEAFF. This chain connects TRBV19 to TRBJ1-1; D is possibly TRBD1 (6 bases). V was cut by 5 bases and J by 3 bases, with 13 bases left in between. This CDR3 has 14 amino acids. CDR1 LNHDA and CDR2 SQIVND come from the germline V gene (reference sequence).

This clonotype was seen more than once but under ten times. The CDR3 DNA reads TGCAGCGTTCTGGGGGGGACTGAAGCTTTCTTT. As protein: CSVLGGTEAFF. The gene calls are TRBV29-1 and TRBJ1-1; D perhaps matches TRBD1 (5 bases). Trimming took off 5 bases at V and 5 bases at J, with 9 bases between the two ends. The CDR3 runs to 11 residues. Per the germline V gene, CDR1 is SQVTM and CDR2 is ANQGSEA.

The chain joins TRBV12-3 or TRBV12-4 to TRBJ2-5; a weak D match, TRBD2 (5 bases). The length of the CDR3 is 13 residues. V gave up 6 bases and J gave up 5 bases, with 13 bases separating them. The CDR3 DNA follows: TGTGCCAGCAGCCGCAGGAGAGGGGAGACCCAGTACTTC. It codes for CASSRRRGETQYF.

The gene calls are TRBV4-1 and TRBJ2-5; 9 bases map to TRBD1. Germline CDR1 and CDR2: MGHRA and YSYEKL. V was pared by 1 base and J by 4 bases, with 7 bases of the junction left unmatched. This CDR3 has 16 amino acids. The DNA of the CDR3 is TGCGCCAGCAGCCAAGGGCCGACAGGGGGTGGAGAGACCCAGTACTTC. Encoded protein: CASSQGPTGGGETQYF.

The rearrangement uses TRBV15 and TRBJ2-7, with D unresolved. Trimming took off 0 bases at V and 7 bases at J, with 10 bases between the two ends. The CDR3 has 13 residues. Germline V gene lookup returns CDR1 LNHNV and CDR2 YYDKDF (reference sequence). Here the CDR3 reads CATSRELGLEQYF. The DNA of the CDR3 is TGTGCCACCAGCAGAGAACTGGGCTTGGAGCAGTACTTC.

The chain recombines TRBV14 with TRBJ2-7; D might be TRBD1 (6 bases). V was clipped by 3 bases and J by 6 bases, with 21 bases between them. This CDR3 region has 16 residues. The germline V gene has CDR1 SGHDN and CDR2 FVKESK. CDR3 sequence reads: CASSQVRGIQSSEQYF. The CDR3 DNA follows: TGTGCCAGCAGCCAGGTCAGGGGAATTCAGTCGTCCGAGCAGTACTTC. The full variable domain, completed using reference TRBV14 and TRBJ2-7, is EAGVTQFPSHSVIEKGQTVTLRCDPISGHDNLYWYRRVMGKEIKFLLHFVKESKQDESGMPNNRFLAERTGGTYSTLKVQPAELEDSGVYFCASSQVRGIQSSEQYFGPGTRLTVT.

The V call is TRBV2, the J call TRBJ2-5; D possibly corresponds to TRBD2 (5 bases). The germline V gene encodes CDR1 SNHLY and CDR2 FYNNEI. CDR3 size: 14 residues. V was shortened by 8 bases and J by 2 bases, with 15 bases between the two germline ends. The DNA for the CDR3 is TGTGCCAGCTATCAACCGACGGGGCAAGAGACCCAGTACTTC. Protein: CASYQPTGQETQYF.